This T cell receptor (beta chain) was recorded in a study of human T cells and chemical hapten exposure. Study-wide context: Per-sample variation in TCR yield stemmed mainly from small pooled library volume differences. General study results and limits: Unchanged with DPC sensitization were TCRs above 1 in 1000 frequency.

It was from unfractionated whole blood that total RNA was extracted. Individual cDNA molecules (in the library) carried attached unique molecular identifiers. In the authors' workflow: TCRs per sample had a median of 95,638 and ranged from about 23,224 to 700,000. One entry per CDR3 protein results from TCRdb running MiXCR on the reads. TCRdb's processing, not the authors', yielded these V and J calls. The data show about 120,000 distinct CDR3 sequences, with approximately 9% seen just once and about 1.4% held by the top ten. The V gene's germline CDR1 is SGHTA and CDR2 FQGNSA. This CDR3 has 15 amino acids. Trimming left V 5 bases short and J 4 bases short, with 14 bases between. Notes on this clonotype: Its antigen is currently unknown.

This receptor was obtained from a human donor in good health. Some clones in this sample may be carry-over from other donors' samples. This chain joins TRBV7-2 and TRBJ1-4; tentatively, D is TRBD1 (5 bases). The sequenced sample was whole blood. The CDR3 sequence: CASSAGRLFNEKLFF. CDR3 DNA sequence: TGTGCCAGCAGCGCAGGGCGACTGTTTAATGAAAAACTGTTTTTT.